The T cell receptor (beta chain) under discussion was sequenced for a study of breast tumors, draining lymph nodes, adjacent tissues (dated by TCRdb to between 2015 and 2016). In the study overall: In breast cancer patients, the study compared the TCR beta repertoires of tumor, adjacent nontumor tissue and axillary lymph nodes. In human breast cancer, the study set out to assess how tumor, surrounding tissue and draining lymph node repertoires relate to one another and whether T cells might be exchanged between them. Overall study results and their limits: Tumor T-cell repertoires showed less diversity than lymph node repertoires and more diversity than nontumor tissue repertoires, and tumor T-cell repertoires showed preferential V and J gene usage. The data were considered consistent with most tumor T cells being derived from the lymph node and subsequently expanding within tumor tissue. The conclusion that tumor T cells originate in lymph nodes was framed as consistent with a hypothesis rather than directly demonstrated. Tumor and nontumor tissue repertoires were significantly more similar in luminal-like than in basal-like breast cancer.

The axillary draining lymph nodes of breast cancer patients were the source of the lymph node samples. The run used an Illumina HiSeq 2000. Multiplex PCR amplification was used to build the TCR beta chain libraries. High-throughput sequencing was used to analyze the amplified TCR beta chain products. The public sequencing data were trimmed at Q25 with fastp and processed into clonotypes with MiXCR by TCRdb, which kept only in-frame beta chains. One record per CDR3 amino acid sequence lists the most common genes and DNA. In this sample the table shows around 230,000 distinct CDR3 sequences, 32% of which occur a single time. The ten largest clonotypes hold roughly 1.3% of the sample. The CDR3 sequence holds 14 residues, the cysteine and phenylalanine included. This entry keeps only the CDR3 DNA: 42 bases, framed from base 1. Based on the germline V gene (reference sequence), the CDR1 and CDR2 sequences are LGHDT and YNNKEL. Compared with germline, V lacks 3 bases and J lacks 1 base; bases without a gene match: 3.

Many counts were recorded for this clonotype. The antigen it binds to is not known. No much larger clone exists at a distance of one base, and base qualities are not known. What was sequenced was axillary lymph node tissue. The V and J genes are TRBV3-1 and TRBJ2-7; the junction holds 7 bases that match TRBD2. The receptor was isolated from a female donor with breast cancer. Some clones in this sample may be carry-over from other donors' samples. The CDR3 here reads CASSHWTRSYEQYF. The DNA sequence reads TGTGCCAGCAGCCATTGGACTAGATCCTACGAGCAGTACTTC.